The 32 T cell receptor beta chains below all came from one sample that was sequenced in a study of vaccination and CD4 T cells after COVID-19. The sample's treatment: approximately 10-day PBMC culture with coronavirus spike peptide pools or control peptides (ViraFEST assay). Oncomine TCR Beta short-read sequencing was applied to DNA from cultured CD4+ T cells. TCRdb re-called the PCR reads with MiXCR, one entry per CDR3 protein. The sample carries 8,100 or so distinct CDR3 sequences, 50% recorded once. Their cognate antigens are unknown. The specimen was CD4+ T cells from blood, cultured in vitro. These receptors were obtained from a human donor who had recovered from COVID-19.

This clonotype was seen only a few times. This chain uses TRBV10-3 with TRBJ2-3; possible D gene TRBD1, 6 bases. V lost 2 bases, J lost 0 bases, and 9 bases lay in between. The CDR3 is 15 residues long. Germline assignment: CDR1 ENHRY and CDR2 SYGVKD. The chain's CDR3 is CAISETDRSTDTQYF. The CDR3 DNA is TGTGCCATCAGTGAGACGGACAGAAGCACAGATACGCAGTATTTT.

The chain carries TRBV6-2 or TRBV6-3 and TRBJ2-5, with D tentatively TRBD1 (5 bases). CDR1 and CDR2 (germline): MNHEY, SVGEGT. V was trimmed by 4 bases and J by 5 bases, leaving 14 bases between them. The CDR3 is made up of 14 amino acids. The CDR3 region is CASSFGQGSETQYF. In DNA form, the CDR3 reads TGTGCCAGCAGTTTCGGTCAGGGATCGGAGACCCAGTACTTC.

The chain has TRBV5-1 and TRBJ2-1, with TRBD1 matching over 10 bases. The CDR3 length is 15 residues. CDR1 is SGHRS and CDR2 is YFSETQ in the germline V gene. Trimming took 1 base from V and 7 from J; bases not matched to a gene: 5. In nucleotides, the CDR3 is TGCGCCAGCAGCTTGATGGACAGGGGGGTAAATGAGCAGTTCTTC. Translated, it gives CASSLMDRGVNEQFF. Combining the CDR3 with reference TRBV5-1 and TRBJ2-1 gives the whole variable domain KAGVTQTPRYLIKTRGQQVTLSCSPISGHRSVSWYQQTPGQGLQFLFEYFSETQRNKGNFPGRFSGRQFSNSRSEMNVSTLELGDSALYLCASSLMDRGVNEQFFGPGTRLTVL.

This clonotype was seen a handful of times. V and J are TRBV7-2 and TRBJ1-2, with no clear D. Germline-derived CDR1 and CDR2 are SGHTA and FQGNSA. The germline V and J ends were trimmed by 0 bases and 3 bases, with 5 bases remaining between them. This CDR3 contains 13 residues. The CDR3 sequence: CASSLAGDYGYTF. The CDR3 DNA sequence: TGTGCCAGCAGCTTAGCGGGAGACTATGGCTACACCTTC.

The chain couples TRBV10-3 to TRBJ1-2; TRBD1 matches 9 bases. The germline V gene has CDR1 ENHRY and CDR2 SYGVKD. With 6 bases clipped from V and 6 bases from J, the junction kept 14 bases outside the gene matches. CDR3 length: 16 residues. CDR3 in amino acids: CAIRGTGYSGVDGYTF. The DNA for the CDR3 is TGTGCCATCAGGGGGACAGGGTACTCCGGAGTGGATGGCTACACCTTC.

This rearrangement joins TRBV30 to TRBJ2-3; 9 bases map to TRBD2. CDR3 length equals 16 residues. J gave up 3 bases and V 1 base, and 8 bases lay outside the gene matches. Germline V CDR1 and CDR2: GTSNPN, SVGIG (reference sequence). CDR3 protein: CAWSGLAGRGTDTQYF. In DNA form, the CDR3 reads TGTGCCTGGAGTGGGCTAGCGGGGCGCGGGACAGATACGCAGTATTTT.

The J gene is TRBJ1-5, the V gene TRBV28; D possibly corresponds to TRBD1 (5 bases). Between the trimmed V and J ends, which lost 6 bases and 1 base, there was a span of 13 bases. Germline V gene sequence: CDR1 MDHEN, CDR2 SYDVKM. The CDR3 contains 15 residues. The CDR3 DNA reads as TGTGCCAGCAGCCTTGAGGGGAGGAGCAATCAGCCCCAGCATTTT. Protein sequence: CASSLEGRSNQPQHF.

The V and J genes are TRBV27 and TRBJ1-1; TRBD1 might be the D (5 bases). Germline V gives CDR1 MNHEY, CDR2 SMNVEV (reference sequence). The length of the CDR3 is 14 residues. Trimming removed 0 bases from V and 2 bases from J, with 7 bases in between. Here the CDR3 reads CASSLSGVNTEAFF. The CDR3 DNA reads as TGTGCCAGCAGTTTATCAGGGGTAAACACTGAAGCTTTCTTT.

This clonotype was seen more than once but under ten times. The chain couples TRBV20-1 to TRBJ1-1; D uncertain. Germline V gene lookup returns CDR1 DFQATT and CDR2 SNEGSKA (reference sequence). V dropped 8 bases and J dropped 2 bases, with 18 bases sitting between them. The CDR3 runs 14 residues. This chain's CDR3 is CSPYLRPGNTEAFF. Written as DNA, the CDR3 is TGCAGTCCTTACCTTCGTCCAGGAAACACTGAAGCTTTCTTT.

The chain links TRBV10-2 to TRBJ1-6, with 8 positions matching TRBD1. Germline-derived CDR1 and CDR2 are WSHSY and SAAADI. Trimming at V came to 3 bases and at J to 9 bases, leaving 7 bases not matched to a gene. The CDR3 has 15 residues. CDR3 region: CASSDATGVSSPLHF. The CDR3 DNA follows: TGCGCCAGCAGTGACGCGACAGGGGTATCTTCACCCCTCCACTTT.

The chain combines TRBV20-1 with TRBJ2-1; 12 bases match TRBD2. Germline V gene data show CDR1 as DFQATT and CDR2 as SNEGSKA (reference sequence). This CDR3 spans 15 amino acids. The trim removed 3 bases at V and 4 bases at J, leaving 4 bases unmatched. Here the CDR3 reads CSARGLAGGYNEQFF. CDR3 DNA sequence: TGCAGTGCTAGGGGGCTAGCGGGAGGGTACAATGAGCAGTTCTTC.

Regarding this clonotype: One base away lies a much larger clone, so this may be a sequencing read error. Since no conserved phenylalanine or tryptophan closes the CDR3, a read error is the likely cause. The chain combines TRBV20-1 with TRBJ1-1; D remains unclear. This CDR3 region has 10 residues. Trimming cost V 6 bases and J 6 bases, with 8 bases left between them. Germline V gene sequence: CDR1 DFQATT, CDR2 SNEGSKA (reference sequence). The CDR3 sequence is CSARTAEAFL. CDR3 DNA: TGCAGTGCAAGGACGGCTGAAGCTTTCCTT.

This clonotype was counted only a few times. The CDR3 reads CASSPPGPADEQYF. The DNA of the CDR3 is TGTGCCAGCAGTCCCCCGGGACCGGCGGACGAGCAGTACTTC. The chain carries TRBV12-3 or TRBV12-4 and TRBJ2-7; D might be TRBD1 or TRBD2, each matching 5 bases. V was pared by 5 bases and J by 5 bases, with 16 bases between. This CDR3 is built from 14 residues.

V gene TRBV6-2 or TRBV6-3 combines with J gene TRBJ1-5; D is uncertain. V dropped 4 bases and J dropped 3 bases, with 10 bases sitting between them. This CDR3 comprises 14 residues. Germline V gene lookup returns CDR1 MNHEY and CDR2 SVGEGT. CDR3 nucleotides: TGTGCCAGCAGTTCTTTGCTGCCCAATCAGCCCCAGCATTTT. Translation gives CASSSLLPNQPQHF.

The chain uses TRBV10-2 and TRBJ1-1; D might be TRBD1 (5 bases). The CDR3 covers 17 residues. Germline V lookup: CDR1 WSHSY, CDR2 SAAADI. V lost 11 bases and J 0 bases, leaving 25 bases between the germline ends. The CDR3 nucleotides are TGCGCCTGTCGTCGGGGTCCAGGGACGTCATTGAACACTGAAGCTTTCTTT. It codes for CACRRGPGTSLNTEAFF.

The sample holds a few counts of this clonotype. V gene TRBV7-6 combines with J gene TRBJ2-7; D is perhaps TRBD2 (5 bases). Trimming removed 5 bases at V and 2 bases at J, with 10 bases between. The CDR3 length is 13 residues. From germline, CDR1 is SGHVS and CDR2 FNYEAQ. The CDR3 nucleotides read TGTGCCAGCAGCCGGGATCAAACCTACGAGCAGTACTTC. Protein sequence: CASSRDQTYEQYF.

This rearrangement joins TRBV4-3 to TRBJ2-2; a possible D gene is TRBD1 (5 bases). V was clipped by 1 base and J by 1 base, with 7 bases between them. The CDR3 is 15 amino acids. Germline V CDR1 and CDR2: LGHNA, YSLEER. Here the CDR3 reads CASSQGGLNTGELFF. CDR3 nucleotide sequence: TGCGCCAGCAGCCAAGGGGGCTTGAACACCGGGGAGCTGTTTTTT.

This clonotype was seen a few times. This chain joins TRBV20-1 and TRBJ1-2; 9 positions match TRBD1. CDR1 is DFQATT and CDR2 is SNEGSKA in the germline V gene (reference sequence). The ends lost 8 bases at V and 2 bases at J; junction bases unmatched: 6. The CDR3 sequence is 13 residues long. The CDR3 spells CSTSGTGNYGYTF. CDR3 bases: TGCAGTACCTCCGGGACAGGGAACTATGGCTACACCTTC.

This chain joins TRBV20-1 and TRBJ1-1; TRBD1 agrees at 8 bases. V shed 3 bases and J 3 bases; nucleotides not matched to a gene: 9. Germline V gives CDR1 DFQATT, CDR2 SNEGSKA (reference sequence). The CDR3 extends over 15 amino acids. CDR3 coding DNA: TGCAGTGCTAGCCGGGCAGGGGGCAGGTACACTGAAGCTTTCTTT. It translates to CSASRAGGRYTEAFF.

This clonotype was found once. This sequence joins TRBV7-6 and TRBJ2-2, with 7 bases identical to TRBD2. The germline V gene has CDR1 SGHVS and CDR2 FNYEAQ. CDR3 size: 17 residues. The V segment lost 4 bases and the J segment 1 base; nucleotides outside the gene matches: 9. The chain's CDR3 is CASSSQSGTMNTGELFF. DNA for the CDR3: TGTGCCAGCAGCTCACAGTCCGGGACTATGAACACCGGGGAGCTGTTTTTT.

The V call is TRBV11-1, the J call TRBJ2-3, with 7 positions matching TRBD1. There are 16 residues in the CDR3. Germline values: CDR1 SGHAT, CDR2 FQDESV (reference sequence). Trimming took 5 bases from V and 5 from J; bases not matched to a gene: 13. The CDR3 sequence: CASSRARQGSGDTQYF. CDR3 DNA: TGTGCCAGCAGCCGAGCGAGACAGGGTTCCGGAGATACGCAGTATTTT.

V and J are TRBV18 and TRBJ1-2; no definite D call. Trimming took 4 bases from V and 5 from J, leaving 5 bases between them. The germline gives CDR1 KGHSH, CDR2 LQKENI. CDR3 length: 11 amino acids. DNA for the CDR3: TGTGCCAGCTCACACCCGTATGGCTACACCTTC. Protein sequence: CASSHPYGYTF.

CDR3 bases: TGTGCCAGCAGGGGGACGGGGAACACTGAAGCTTTCTTT. It encodes CASRGTGNTEAFF. The chain couples TRBV6-1 to TRBJ1-1; D possibly corresponds to TRBD1 (5 bases). In germline, CDR1 is MNHNS, CDR2 SASEGT. CDR3 length: 13 amino acids. The V and J ends lost 6 bases and 1 base respectively, with 9 bases between them.

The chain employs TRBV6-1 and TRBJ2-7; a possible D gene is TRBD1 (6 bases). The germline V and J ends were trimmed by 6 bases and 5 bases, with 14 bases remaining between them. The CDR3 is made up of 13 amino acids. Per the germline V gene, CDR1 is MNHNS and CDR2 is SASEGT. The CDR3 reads CASSQRGGNEQYF. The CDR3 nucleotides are TGTGCCAGCAGCCAGCGTGGGGGCAACGAGCAGTACTTC.

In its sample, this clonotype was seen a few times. CDR3 region: CAWSVDRNRQYF. The CDR3 nucleotides read TGTGCCTGGAGTGTGGACAGGAATAGACAGTACTTC. J is TRBJ2-4 and V is TRBV30, with 7 nucleotides matching TRBD1. The CDR3 extends over 12 amino acids. The J segment lost 13 bases and the V segment lost 0 bases, leaving 6 bases of the junction unmatched. Per the germline V gene, CDR1 is GTSNPN and CDR2 is SVGIG (reference sequence).

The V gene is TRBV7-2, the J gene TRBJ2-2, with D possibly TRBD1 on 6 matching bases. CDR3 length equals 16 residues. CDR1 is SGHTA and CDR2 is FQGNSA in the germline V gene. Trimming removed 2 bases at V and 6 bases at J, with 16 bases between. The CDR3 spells CASSLMGGGAAGELFF. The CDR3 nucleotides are TGTGCCAGCAGCTTAATGGGTGGGGGCGCGGCCGGGGAGCTGTTTTTT. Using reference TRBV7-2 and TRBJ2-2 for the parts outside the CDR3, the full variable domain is GAGVSQSPSNKVTEKGKDVELRCDPISGHTALYWYRQSLGQGLEFLIYFQGNSAPDKSGLPSDRFSAERTGGSVSTLTIQRTQQEDSAVYLCASSLMGGGAAGELFFGEGSRLTVL.

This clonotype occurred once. CDR3 sequence (DNA): TGCAGTGCTGGGACACTTTACAATGAGCAGTTCTTC. It yields the protein CSAGTLYNEQFF. This chain uses TRBV20-1 with TRBJ2-1; tentative D call: TRBD1 (6 bases). Germline V CDR1 and CDR2: DFQATT, SNEGSKA (reference sequence). V was trimmed by 5 bases and J by 4 bases, leaving 9 bases between them. The CDR3 has 12 residues.

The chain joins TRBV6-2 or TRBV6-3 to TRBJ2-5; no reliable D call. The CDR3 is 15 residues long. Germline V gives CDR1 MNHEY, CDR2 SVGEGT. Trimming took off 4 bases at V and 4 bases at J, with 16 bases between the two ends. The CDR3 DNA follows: TGTGCCAGCAGTTCGGAGATGGAAATGGGAGAGACCCAGTACTTC. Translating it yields CASSSEMEMGETQYF.

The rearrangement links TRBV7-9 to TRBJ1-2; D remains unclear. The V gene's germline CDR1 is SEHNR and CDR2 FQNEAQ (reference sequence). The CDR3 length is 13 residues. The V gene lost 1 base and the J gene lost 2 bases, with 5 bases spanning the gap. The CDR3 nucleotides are TGTGCCAGCAGCTTAGGGATAAACTATGGCTACACCTTC. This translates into CASSLGINYGYTF.

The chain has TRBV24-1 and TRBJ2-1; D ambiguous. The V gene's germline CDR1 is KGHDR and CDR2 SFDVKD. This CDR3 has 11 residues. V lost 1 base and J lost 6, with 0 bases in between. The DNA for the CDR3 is TGTGCCACCAGTGATTTCAATGAGCAGTTCTTC. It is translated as CATSDFNEQFF.

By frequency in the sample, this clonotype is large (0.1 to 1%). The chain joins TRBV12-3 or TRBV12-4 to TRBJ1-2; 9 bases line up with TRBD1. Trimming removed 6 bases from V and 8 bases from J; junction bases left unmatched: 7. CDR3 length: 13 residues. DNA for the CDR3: TGTGCCAGCAGCCAAACAGGGGGCTTAGGCTACACCTTC. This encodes CASSQTGGLGYTF.

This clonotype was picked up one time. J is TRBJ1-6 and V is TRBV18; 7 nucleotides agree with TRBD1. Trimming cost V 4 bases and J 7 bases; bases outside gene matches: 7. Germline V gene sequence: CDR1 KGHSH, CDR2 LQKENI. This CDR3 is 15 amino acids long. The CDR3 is CASSLGQLDNSPLHF. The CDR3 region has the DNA TGTGCCAGCTCACTGGGACAGTTAGACAATTCACCCCTCCACTTT.